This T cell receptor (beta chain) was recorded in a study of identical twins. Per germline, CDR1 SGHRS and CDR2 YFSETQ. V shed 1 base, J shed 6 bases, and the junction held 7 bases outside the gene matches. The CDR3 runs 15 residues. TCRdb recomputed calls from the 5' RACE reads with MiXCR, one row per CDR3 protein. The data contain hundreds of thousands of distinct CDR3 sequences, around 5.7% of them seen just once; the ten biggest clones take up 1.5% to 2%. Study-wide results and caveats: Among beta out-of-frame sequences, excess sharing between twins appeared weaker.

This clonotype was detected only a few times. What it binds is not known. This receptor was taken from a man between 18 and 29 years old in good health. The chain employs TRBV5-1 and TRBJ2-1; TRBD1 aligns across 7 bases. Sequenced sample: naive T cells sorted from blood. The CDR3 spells CASSLNVAGGNEQFF. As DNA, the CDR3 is TGCGCCAGCAGCTTGAATGTGGCAGGGGGCAATGAGCAGTTCTTC. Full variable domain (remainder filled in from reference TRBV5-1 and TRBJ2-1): KAGVTQTPRYLIKTRGQQVTLSCSPISGHRSVSWYQQTPGQGLQFLFEYFSETQRNKGNFPGRFSGRQFSNSRSEMNVSTLELGDSALYLCASSLNVAGGNEQFFGPGTRLTVL.